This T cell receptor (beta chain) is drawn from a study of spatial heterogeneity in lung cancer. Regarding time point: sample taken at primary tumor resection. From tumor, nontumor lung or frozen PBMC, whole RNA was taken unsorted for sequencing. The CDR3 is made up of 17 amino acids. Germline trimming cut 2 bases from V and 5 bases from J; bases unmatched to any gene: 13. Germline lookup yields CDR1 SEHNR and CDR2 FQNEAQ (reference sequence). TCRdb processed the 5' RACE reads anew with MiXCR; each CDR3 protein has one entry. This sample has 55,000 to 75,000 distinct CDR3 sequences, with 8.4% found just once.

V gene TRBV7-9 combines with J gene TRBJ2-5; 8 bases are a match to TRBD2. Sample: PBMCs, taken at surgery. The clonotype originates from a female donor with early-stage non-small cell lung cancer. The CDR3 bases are TGTGCCAGCAGCTTAAGTTCAAGTAGCGGGAAGGGGGAGACCCAGTACTTC. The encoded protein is CASSLSSSSGKGETQYF. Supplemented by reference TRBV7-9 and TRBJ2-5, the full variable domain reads DTGVSQNPRHKITKRGQNVTFRCDPISEHNRLYWYRQTLGQGPEFLTYFQNEAQLEKSRLLSDRFSAERPKGSFSTLEIQRTEQGDSAMYLCASSLSSSSGKGETQYFGPGTRLLVL.